Following are 17 T cell receptor beta chains from one sample sequenced in a study of blood T cell repertoires in COVID-19. Produced via immunoSEQ multiplex PCR; TCRdb's table is partial and in-frame only. This table has roughly 140,000 clones, 70% to 90% appearing once. Sequencing input: PBMCs or T cells enriched from blood (not recorded which). All receptors come from a middle-aged woman who had recovered from COVID-19.

This chain's CDR3 is CASSPPNGDTQYF. Here the CDR3 DNA reads TGTGCCAGCAGCCCCCCCAACGGAGATACGCAGTATTTT. This rearrangement joins TRBV13 to TRBJ2-3; no firm D call. Germline-derived CDR1 and CDR2 are PRHDT and FYEKMQ (reference sequence). V was pared by 5 bases and J by 5 bases, with 11 bases between. The CDR3 is 13 amino acids.

J is TRBJ2-7 and V is TRBV2; 7 nucleotides agree with TRBD1. CDR3 length equals 13 residues. The germline V gene encodes CDR1 SNHLY and CDR2 FYNNEI. Trimming took 7 bases from V and 4 from J; bases not matched to a gene: 7. CDR3 nucleotides: TGTGCCAGCAAACTGACAGGGTTGTACGAGCAGTACTTC. Translation: CASKLTGLYEQYF.

The chain recombines TRBV3-1 (or the pseudogene TRBV3-2) with TRBJ1-1; a possible D gene is TRBD1 (6 bases). The CDR3 has 14 residues. Trimming left V 7 bases short and J 1 base short, with 13 bases between. Germline CDR1 reads LGHDT; CDR2 reads YNNKEL (reference sequence). The CDR3 here is CASTLTGKNTEAFF. The CDR3 bases are TGTGCCAGCACCCTAACAGGGAAGAACACTGAAGCTTTCTTT.

The V gene is TRBV4-2, the J gene TRBJ1-5; TRBD1 matches at 9 bases. V trimming: 2 bases; J trimming: 7 bases; junction bases outside the gene matches: 6. The CDR3 has 15 residues. Germline-derived CDR1 and CDR2 are LGHNA and YNFKEQ. CDR3 amino acids: CASSQTGTGFQPQHF. The DNA of the CDR3 is TGTGCCAGCAGCCAAACCGGGACAGGGTTCCAGCCCCAGCATTTT.

Details on this clone: In the same sample, other DNA sequences code for this CDR3. The V call is TRBV19, the J call TRBJ1-1; D uncertain. V was cut by 5 bases and J by 2 bases, with 9 bases left in between. The V gene's germline CDR1 is LNHDA and CDR2 SQIVND (reference sequence). CDR3 length: 13 residues. CDR3 loop: CASSRGLNTEAFF. In DNA, the CDR3 is TGTGCCAGTAGTCGGGGTCTAAACACTGAAGCTTTCTTT.

V is TRBV5-1 and J is TRBJ1-2; 9 bases line up with TRBD1. V lost 4 bases, J lost 5 bases, and 6 bases stayed unmatched. The CDR3 is made up of 14 amino acids. Germline CDR1 is SGHRS and CDR2 is YFSETQ. The chain's CDR3 is CASSVTGGAYGYTF. CDR3 DNA: TGCGCCAGCAGCGTGACAGGGGGGGCTTATGGCTACACCTTC.

This chain uses TRBV6-5 with TRBJ2-1, with 10 positions matching TRBD1. Germline V lookup: CDR1 MNHEY, CDR2 SVGAGI. Trimming at V came to 6 bases and at J to 8 bases, leaving 10 bases not matched to a gene. The CDR3 has 15 residues. The CDR3 sequence is CASSRWTGGRHEQFF. For the CDR3, the DNA is TGTGCCAGCAGCCGTTGGACAGGGGGGCGGCATGAGCAGTTCTTC.

This chain joins TRBV5-1 and TRBJ2-7; 8 nucleotides agree with TRBD1. Germline values: CDR1 SGHRS, CDR2 YFSETQ. The CDR3 runs to 13 residues. Germline trimming cut 4 bases from V and 7 bases from J; bases unmatched to any gene: 7. Written as DNA, the CDR3 is TGCGCCAGCAGCGGGGGGACAGGAGTAGAGCAGTACTTC. Protein: CASSGGTGVEQYF. Based on the CDR3 plus reference TRBV5-1 and TRBJ2-7, the full variable domain is KAGVTQTPRYLIKTRGQQVTLSCSPISGHRSVSWYQQTPGQGLQFLFEYFSETQRNKGNFPGRFSGRQFSNSRSEMNVSTLELGDSALYLCASSGGTGVEQYFGPGTRLTVT.

This chain links TRBV27 with TRBJ1-4; possibly TRBD1 for D (5 bases). V shed 6 bases and J shed 8 bases, with 16 bases lying between them. CDR3 length: 14 residues. Germline lookup yields CDR1 MNHEY and CDR2 SMNVEV (reference sequence). Here the CDR3 DNA reads TGTGCCAGCAGCCCGTGGGGCTTTCAGGAAAAACTGTTTTTT. Its translation: CASSPWGFQEKLFF.

J is TRBJ2-7 and V is TRBV19, with D possibly TRBD1 on 6 matching bases. The CDR3 is 14 residues long. The germline V gene has CDR1 LNHDA and CDR2 SQIVND (reference sequence). Trimming cost V 3 bases and J 0 bases, with 9 bases left between them. DNA for the CDR3: TGTGCCAGTAGTATTGGGACACTCTCCTACGAGCAGTACTTC. Translated, it gives CASSIGTLSYEQYF.

This clone has only a few counts. The chain uses TRBV19 and TRBJ2-7, with TRBD2 matching 8 bases. J gave up 2 bases and V 6 bases, and 6 bases lay outside the gene matches. Per the germline V gene, CDR1 is LNHDA and CDR2 is SQIVND (reference sequence). The CDR3 totals 14 residues. This chain's CDR3 is CASSRGGAAYEQYF. CDR3 nucleotide sequence: TGTGCCAGTAGCCGGGGGGGCGCAGCCTACGAGCAGTACTTC.

CDR3 coding DNA: TGTGCCAGCAGGATGTGGAGAACCGGGGAGCTGTTTTTT. It is translated as CASRMWRTGELFF. The rearrangement uses TRBV27 and TRBJ2-2; D is unresolved. This CDR3 region has 13 residues. The germline V and J ends were trimmed by 6 bases and 5 bases, with 10 bases remaining between them. The V gene's germline CDR1 is MNHEY and CDR2 SMNVEV (reference sequence).

The chain is built from TRBV3-1 (or the pseudogene TRBV3-2) and TRBJ1-5; D not resolved. The CDR3 is 14 residues long. Trimming stripped 3 bases from V and 4 bases from J, with 10 bases between. Germline assignment: CDR1 LGHDT and CDR2 YNNKEL (reference sequence). The CDR3 region has the DNA TGTGCCAGCAGCCAGGGTTCAGGAAATCAGCCCCAGCATTTT. It specifies CASSQGSGNQPQHF.

The chain recombines TRBV28 with TRBJ2-1; 15 positions agree with TRBD2. CDR3 size: 18 residues. Trimming removed 4 bases from V and 5 bases from J; junction bases left unmatched: 9. CDR1 and CDR2 from the germline V gene are MDHEN and SYDVKM. The CDR3 DNA sequence: TGTGCCAGCAGTTCTCGTCGGACTAGCGGGAGGGCCGACAATGAGCAGTTCTTC. It specifies CASSSRRTSGRADNEQFF.

The V call is TRBV9, the J call TRBJ2-1, with TRBD2 as a possible D gene (6 bases). Germline V gives CDR1 SGDLS, CDR2 YYNGEE. The CDR3 is 17 residues long. Trimming stripped 3 bases from V and 6 bases from J, with 22 bases between. Here the CDR3 reads CASSASGRRADFNEQFF. The CDR3 DNA follows: TGTGCCAGCAGCGCGTCCGGGAGACGGGCAGACTTCAATGAGCAGTTCTTC.

In regard to this clone: The junction shows a germline mismatch at one end, possibly a read error. The V call is TRBV19, the J call TRBJ2-1; D might be TRBD1 (6 bases). CDR1 is LNHDA, CDR2 SQIVND, per germline (reference sequence). The CDR3 is made up of 15 amino acids. This CDR3 is CASSIVTGIYDEQFF. Written as DNA, the CDR3 is TGTGCCAGTAGTATAGTTACAGGGATCTACGATGAGCAGTTCTTC.

In its sample, this clone was seen a few times. The chain employs TRBV4-1 and TRBJ2-2; 8 bases are shared with TRBD1. CDR3 length equals 17 residues. Trimming removed 10 bases from V and 1 base from J; junction bases left unmatched: 14. Germline assignment: CDR1 MGHRA and CDR2 YSYEKL. The chain's CDR3 is CATTSRTGRGNTGELFF. The CDR3 coding sequence is TGCGCCACCACGAGCAGGACAGGGCGGGGGAACACCGGGGAGCTGTTTTTT.